Listed below are T cell receptor beta chains from one sample, sequenced in a study of blood T cell repertoires in COVID-19. Sequenced by immunoSEQ multiplex PCR; TCRdb stores in-frame clones only, minus some. The sample gives 210,000 or so clones, 70% to 90% of which show up once; around 1.4% is in the top ten. The sequencing input was peripheral blood. The receptors derive from a man aged 18-30 years with active or convalescent COVID-19. Each CDR3 is given with its conserved first and last residue. The D gene is left open where the match is weak. Clone size is shown for a subset of rows, as once, few, many or a class of expanded clone.

>TRBV6-5|TRBJ2-1|NA|TRBD2
TGTGCCAGCACCCAAAGGGGACTAGCCAATGAGCAGTTCTTC
CASTQRGLANEQFF
>TRBV19|TRBJ2-1|NA|TRBD2
TGTGCCAGTAGCCCGCCTCTCCGCGCGGGGGGGCATGAGCAGTTCTTC
CASSPPLRAGGHEQFF
>TRBV3-1/TRBV3-2|TRBJ2-2|NA|TRBD2
TGTGCCAGCAGCCGACCATTAGCGGGAGGGCCGGCTGGCACCGGGGAGCTGTTTTTT
CASSRPLAGGPAGTGELFF
>TRBV7-9|TRBJ2-7|few|NA
TGTGCCAGCAGCATAGGAGGGGGCTACGAGCAGTACTTC
CASSIGGGYEQYF
>TRBV25-1|TRBJ2-2|NA|NA
TGTGCCAGTTCAAACACCGGGGAGCTGTTTTTT
CASSNTGELFF
>TRBV9|TRBJ1-4|NA|NA
TGTGCCAGCAGCGGGGGGCGGCCTAATGAAAAACTGTTTTTT
CASSGGRPNEKLFF
>TRBV6-5|TRBJ2-1|once|TRBD2
TGTGCCAGCAGTTACTCTCTAGCGGGACGGATAGATGAGCAGTTCTTC
CASSYSLAGRIDEQFF
>TRBV19|TRBJ2-6|NA|NA
TGTGCCAGCCGGGGGTCTGGGGCCAACGTCCTGACTTTC
CASRGSGANVLTF
>TRBV7-9|TRBJ1-1|NA|NA
TGTGCCAGCAGCTTAGTACAGCCTGAAGCTTTCTTT
CASSLVQPEAFF
>TRBV6-2/TRBV6-3|TRBJ1-1|few|TRBD1
TGTGCCAGCAGTATCAGGACAGGGGAGTTTTGGACTGAAGCTTTCTTT
CASSIRTGEFWTEAFF
>TRBV28|TRBJ2-4|NA|TRBD2
TGTGCCAGCAGTTCCACACCCCTAGCGGGAGGTCCTAACATTCAGTACTTC
CASSSTPLAGGPNIQYF